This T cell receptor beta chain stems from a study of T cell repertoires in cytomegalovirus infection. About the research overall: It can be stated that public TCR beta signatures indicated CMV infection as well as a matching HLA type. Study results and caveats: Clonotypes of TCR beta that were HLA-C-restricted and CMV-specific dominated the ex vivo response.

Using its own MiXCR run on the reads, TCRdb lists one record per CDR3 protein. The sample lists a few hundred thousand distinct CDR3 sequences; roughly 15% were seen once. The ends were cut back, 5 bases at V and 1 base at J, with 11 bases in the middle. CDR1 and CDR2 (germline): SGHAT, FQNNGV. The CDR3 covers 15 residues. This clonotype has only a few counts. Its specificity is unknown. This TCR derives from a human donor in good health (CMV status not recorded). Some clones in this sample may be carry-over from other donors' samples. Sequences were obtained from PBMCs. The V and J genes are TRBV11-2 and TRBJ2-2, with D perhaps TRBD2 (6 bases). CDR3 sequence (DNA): TGTGCCAGCAGCCCTGCGGGACTGAACACCGGGGAGCTGTTTTTT. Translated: CASSPAGLNTGELFF.